The T cell receptor (beta chain) under discussion was sequenced for a study of blood T cell repertoires in COVID-19. Study at large: Sample material is recorded as cDNA or gDNA derived from T cells, B-cell-depleted T cells, or PBMCs.

Germline-derived CDR1 and CDR2 are MNHEY and SVGEGT. There are 12 residues in the CDR3. The V end was cut by 5 bases, the J end by 7 bases, with 11 bases between. Authors' methods: Amplifying reference gene primers gave estimates of nucleated cell counts. The data were produced by immunoSEQ multiplex PCR, yet TCRdb's version contains in-frame clones alone and is incomplete. V and J calls and clone size are given by that table; D and trimming were obtained from the DNA. The sample comprises roughly 15,000 clones, around 82% of which are singletons, and approximately 20% rests with the top ten. The rearrangement uses TRBV6-2 or TRBV6-3 and TRBJ1-2, with a tentative D call TRBD1 (5 bases). The specimen was peripheral blood. The TCR originated in an elderly man with active COVID-19. The CDR3 bases are TGTGCCAGCAGTCGCTTCAGGGCTGGCTACACCTTC. Translating gives CASSRFRAGYTF.